This T cell receptor (beta chain) appears in the sequencing data of a study of T cell repertoires in cytomegalovirus infection. Study-wide points: HLA-C-restricted TCR beta clonotypes specific for CMV led the ex vivo response.

MiXCR, run by TCRdb on the reads, gives a single entry per CDR3 protein. Of some 500,000 distinct CDR3 sequences in the sample, roughly 34% are singletons; the top ten hold about 17%. Comments on this clonotype: The antigen is undetermined.

The germline gives CDR1 KGHDR, CDR2 SFDVKD. The CDR3 runs to 13 residues. V lost 0 bases and J 12 bases, leaving 11 bases between the germline ends. The chain combines TRBV24-1 with TRBJ2-1; D gene uncertain. The source is a human donor in good health (CMV status not recorded). Some clones in this sample may be carry-over from other donors' samples. Sample: cultured PBMCs, taken from culture after CMV antigen stimulation. CDR3 in amino acids: CATSDLGRTSQFF. CDR3 DNA sequence: TGTGCCACCAGTGATTTGGGCCGGACCTCGCAGTTCTTC.